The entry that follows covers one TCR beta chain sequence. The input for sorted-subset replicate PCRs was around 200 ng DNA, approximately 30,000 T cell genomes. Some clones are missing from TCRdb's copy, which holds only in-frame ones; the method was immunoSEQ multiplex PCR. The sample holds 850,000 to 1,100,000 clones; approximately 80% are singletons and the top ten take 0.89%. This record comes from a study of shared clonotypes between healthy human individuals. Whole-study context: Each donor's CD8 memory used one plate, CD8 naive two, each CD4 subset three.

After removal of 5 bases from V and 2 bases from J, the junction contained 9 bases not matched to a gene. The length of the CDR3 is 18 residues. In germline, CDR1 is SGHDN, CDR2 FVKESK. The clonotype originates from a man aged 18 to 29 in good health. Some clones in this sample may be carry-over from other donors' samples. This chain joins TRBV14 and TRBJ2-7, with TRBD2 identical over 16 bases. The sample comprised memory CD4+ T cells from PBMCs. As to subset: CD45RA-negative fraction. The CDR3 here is CASSKGLAGGVNTYEQYF. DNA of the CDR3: TGTGCCAGCAGCAAGGGACTAGCGGGAGGGGTAAACACCTACGAGCAGTACTTC.